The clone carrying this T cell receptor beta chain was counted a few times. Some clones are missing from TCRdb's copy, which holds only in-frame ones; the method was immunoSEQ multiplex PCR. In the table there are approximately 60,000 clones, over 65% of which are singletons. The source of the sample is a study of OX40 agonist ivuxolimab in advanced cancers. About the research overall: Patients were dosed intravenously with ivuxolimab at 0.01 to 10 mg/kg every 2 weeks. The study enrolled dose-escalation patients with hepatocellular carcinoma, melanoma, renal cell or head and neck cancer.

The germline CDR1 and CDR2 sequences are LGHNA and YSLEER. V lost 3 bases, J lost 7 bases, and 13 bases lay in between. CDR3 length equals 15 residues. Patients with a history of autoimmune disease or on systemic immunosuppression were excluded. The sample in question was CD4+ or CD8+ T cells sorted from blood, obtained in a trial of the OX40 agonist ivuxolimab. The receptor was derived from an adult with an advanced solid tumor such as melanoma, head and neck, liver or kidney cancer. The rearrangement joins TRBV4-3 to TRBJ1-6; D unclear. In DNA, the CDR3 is TGCGCCAGCAGCCAGTCGAGCGGGGTAAATTCACCCCTCCACTTT. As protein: CASSQSSGVNSPLHF.